Listed below are T cell receptor beta chains from one sample, sequenced in a study of tumor and adjacent non-tumor tissue in lung cancer. Each CDR3 protein gets one entry after TCRdb re-called the multiplex PCR reads with MiXCR. This sample has approximately 80,000 distinct CDR3 sequences, with around 80% found just once. The sample taken for sequencing was distant non-tumor lung tissue. The source of these receptors is a man in his 60s with non-small cell lung cancer. Both conserved end residues are part of each CDR3.

j_call: TRBJ2-7
v_call: TRBV11-2
cdr3_aa: CVSSTSSGGAREQNF

j_call: TRBJ2-7
v_call: TRBV11-2
cdr3_aa: CVSSLASLSYEQYF

j_call: TRBJ1-2
v_call: TRBV7-2
cdr3_aa: CASSLVEGGGYTF

j_call: TRBJ2-2
v_call: TRBV29-1
cdr3_aa: CSVQTATSELFF

j_call: TRBJ1-2
v_call: TRBV4-2
cdr3_aa: CASSQDQGSYVYTF

j_call: TRBJ1-5
v_call: TRBV6-5
cdr3_aa: CASSYLQGGNQPKDF

j_call: TRBJ2-5
v_call: TRBV11-3
cdr3_aa: CARNFAGEETQNF

j_call: TRBJ2-7
v_call: TRBV7-8
cdr3_aa: CTSSLAQGIYEQYF

j_call: TRBJ2-4
v_call: TRBV4-1
cdr3_aa: CASSQDSNTIQHF

j_call: TRBJ2-7
v_call: TRBV29-1
cdr3_aa: CGVQTRTVGEEDEQYF

j_call: TRBJ2-7
v_call: TRBV6-1
cdr3_aa: CASSSPYEQYF

j_call: TRBJ2-1
v_call: TRBV20-1
cdr3_aa: CSATGLDEQFF

j_call: TRBJ2-7
v_call: TRBV20-1
cdr3_aa: CSAQDNSYEQYF

j_call: TRBJ1-1
v_call: TRBV20-1
cdr3_aa: CSARVAGIDTEAFF

j_call: TRBJ2-5
v_call: TRBV11-3
cdr3_aa: CARVYQETQYF

j_call: TRBJ1-1
v_call: TRBV5-1
cdr3_aa: CVSSPRQGIVDTESLF

j_call: TRBJ1-5
v_call: TRBV20-1
cdr3_aa: CSQEAGNQPQHF

j_call: TRBJ2-7
v_call: TRBV5-5
cdr3_aa: CANSLGGPRRREQYF

j_call: TRBJ2-7
v_call: TRBV20-1
cdr3_aa: CSVPGTSCIYEQYF

j_call: TRBJ1-1
v_call: TRBV4-2
cdr3_aa: CAISQGRETTKAFF

j_call: TRBJ2-1
v_call: TRBV11-2
cdr3_aa: CASIPRTSGVGEQFF

j_call: TRBJ2-1
v_call: TRBV29-1
cdr3_aa: CSIEGDQSYNEQFF

j_call: TRBJ2-2
v_call: TRBV4-3
cdr3_aa: CASSQEFTGGLFF

j_call: TRBJ2-2
v_call: TRBV10-2
cdr3_aa: CASSEDPTGELFF

j_call: TRBJ2-1
v_call: TRBV6-5
cdr3_aa: CVSSYGGSGDSNFNEQFF

j_call: TRBJ2-1
v_call: TRBV20-1
cdr3_aa: CSARPFGASSYNEHFF

j_call: TRBJ2-5
v_call: TRBV29-1
cdr3_aa: CSTEGGTSGRNTQYF

j_call: TRBJ2-5
v_call: TRBV5-1
cdr3_aa: CASGLVPDVETQYF

j_call: TRBJ1-3
v_call: TRBV13
cdr3_aa: CASNLGPAGAGNIIYF

j_call: TRBJ1-2
v_call: TRBV6-5
cdr3_aa: CASSYHRRTYGYTF

j_call: TRBJ1-1
v_call: TRBV20-1
cdr3_aa: CCARPGTGRVGVEAFF

j_call: TRBJ1-2
v_call: TRBV12-3/TRBV12-4
cdr3_aa: CASRPLRTRASNGYTF

j_call: TRBJ1-2
v_call: TRBV4-1
cdr3_aa: CASTPDSTSFGYTF

j_call: TRBJ1-1
v_call: TRBV28
cdr3_aa: CASSLGGLVNTEAFF

j_call: TRBJ2-7
v_call: TRBV6-5
cdr3_aa: CASSLNPFGSPYEQYF

j_call: TRBJ2-7
v_call: TRBV20-1
cdr3_aa: CSPSTVTNEQYF

j_call: TRBJ2-1
v_call: TRBV11-2
cdr3_aa: CVSSFTGSSYNKQFF

j_call: TRBJ2-3
v_call: TRBV12-5
cdr3_aa: CASGLQQGVTDAQYF

j_call: TRBJ1-2
v_call: TRBV20-1
cdr3_aa: CSATPGTTDGYTF

j_call: TRBJ2-1
v_call: TRBV4-3
cdr3_aa: CASSLLTGGDDEQFF

j_call: TRBJ2-7
v_call: TRBV20-1
cdr3_aa: CSDSAVAYEHYF

j_call: TRBJ2-1
v_call: TRBV29-1
cdr3_aa: CSVVGGSWGGNEQFF

j_call: TRBJ2-7
v_call: TRBV7-2
cdr3_aa: CASTLGNTYEQYF

j_call: TRBJ1-5
v_call: TRBV6-5
cdr3_aa: CASSYLHGNNQPHHF

j_call: TRBJ2-5
v_call: TRBV11-2
cdr3_aa: CISSSTGEETHYF

j_call: TRBJ2-7
v_call: TRBV4-1
cdr3_aa: CASSQWGLVGGPLYEQYF

j_call: TRBJ1-2
v_call: TRBV6-1
cdr3_aa: CASIPPTGQNYGYTF

j_call: TRBJ2-5
v_call: TRBV6-5
cdr3_aa: CACSDTWTAGAQYF

j_call: TRBJ2-7
v_call: TRBV6-6
cdr3_aa: CASSSRGTGSYDRYF

j_call: TRBJ2-1
v_call: TRBV6-2/TRBV6-3
cdr3_aa: CASSYPAEGPGEQFF

j_call: TRBJ1-4
v_call: TRBV6-1
cdr3_aa: CASSEFTSFGASATNEKQFF

j_call: TRBJ1-6
v_call: TRBV12-3/TRBV12-4
cdr3_aa: CASSWRNGSPLHF

j_call: TRBJ1-1
v_call: TRBV5-4
cdr3_aa: CVSSMGGSVRYTEAFF

j_call: TRBJ2-3
v_call: TRBV7-8
cdr3_aa: CASSLRENIDTQYF

j_call: TRBJ2-3
v_call: TRBV4-3
cdr3_aa: CASSQYRTGTTDTQYF

j_call: TRBJ2-1
v_call: TRBV20-1
cdr3_aa: CSARDRAAGAAVYEQFF

j_call: TRBJ1-1
v_call: TRBV4-3
cdr3_aa: CASSQDAPGSSGTEAFF

j_call: TRBJ2-1
v_call: TRBV11-3
cdr3_aa: CASSPSGVTYNEQFF

j_call: TRBJ2-7
v_call: TRBV7-9
cdr3_aa: CDSSLAGDNPYEQYF